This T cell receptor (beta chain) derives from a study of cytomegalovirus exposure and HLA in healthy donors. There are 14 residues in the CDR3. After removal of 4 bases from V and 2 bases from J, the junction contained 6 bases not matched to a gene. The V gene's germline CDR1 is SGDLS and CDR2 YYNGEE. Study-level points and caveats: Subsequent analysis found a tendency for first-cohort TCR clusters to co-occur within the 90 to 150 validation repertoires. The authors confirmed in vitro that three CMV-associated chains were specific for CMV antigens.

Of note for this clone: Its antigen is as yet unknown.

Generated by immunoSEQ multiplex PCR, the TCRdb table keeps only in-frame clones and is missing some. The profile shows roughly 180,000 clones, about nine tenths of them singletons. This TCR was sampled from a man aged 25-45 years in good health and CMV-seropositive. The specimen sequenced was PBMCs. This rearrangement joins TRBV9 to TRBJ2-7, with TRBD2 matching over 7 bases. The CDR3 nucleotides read TGTGCCAGCAGCCCGCGGGGGATCCCCTACGAGCAGTACTTC. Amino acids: CASSPRGIPYEQYF. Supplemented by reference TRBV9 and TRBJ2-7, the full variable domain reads DSGVTQTPKHLITATGQRVTLRCSPRSGDLSVYWYQQSLDQGLQFLIQYYNGEERAKGNILERFSAQQFPDLHSELNLSSLELGDSALYFCASSPRGIPYEQYFGPGTRLTVT.